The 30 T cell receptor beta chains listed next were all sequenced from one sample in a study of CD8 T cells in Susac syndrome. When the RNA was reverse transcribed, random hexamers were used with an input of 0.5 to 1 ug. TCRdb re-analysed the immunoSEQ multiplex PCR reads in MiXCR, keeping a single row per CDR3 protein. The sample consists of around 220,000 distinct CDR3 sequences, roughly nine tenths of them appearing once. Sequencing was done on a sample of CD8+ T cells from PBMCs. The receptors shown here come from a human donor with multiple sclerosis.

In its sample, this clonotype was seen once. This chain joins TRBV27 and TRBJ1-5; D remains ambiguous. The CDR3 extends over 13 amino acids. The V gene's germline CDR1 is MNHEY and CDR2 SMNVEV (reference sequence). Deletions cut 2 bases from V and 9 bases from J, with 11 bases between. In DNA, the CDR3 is TGTGCCAGCAGTTTACAGATTGGGTGGCCCCAGCATTTT. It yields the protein CASSLQIGWPQHF.

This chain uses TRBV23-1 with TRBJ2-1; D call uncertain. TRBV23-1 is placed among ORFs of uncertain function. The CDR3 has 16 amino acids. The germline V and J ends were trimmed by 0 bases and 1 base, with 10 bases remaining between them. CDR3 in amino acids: CASSQSGPRSYNEQFF. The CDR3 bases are TGCGCCAGCAGTCAATCTGGGCCTAGATCCTACAATGAGCAGTTCTTC.

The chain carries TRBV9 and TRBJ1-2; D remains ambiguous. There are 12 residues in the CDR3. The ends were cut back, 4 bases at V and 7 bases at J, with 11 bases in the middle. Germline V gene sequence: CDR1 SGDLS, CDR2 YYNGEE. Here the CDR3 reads CASSTGSSGYTF. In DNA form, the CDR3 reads TGTGCCAGCAGCACCGGGTCGTCTGGCTACACCTTC.

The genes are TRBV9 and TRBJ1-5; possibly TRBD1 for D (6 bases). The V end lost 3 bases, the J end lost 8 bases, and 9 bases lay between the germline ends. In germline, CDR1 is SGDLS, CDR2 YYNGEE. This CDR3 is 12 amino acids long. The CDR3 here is CASSGGGKPQHF. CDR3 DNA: TGTGCCAGCAGCGGTGGGGGCAAGCCCCAGCATTTT.

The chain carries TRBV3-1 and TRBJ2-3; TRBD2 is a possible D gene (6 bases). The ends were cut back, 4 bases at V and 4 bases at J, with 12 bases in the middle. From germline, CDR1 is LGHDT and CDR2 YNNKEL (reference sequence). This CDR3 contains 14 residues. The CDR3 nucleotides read TGTGCCAGCAGCCCACGACTAGTGCCAGATACGCAGTATTTT. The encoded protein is CASSPRLVPDTQYF.

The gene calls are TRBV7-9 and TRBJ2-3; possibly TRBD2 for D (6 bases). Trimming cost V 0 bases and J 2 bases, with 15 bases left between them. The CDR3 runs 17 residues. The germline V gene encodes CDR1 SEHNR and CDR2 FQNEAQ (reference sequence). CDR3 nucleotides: TGTGCCAGCAGCTTAGCGCAAAGTAGCGGCTTCACAGATACGCAGTATTTT. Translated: CASSLAQSSGFTDTQYF.

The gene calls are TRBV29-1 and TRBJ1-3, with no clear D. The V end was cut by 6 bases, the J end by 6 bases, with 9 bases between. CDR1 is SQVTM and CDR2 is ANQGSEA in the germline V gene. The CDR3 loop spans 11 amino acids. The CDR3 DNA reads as TGCAGCGTAACCAGAGAAAACACCATATATTTT. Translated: CSVTRENTIYF.

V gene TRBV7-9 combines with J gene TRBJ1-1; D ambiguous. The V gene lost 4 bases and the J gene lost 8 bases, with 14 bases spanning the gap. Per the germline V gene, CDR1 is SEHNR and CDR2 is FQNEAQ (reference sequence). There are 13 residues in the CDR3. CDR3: CASSSVETGEAFF. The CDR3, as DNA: TGTGCCAGCAGCTCGGTAGAAACGGGAGAAGCTTTCTTT.

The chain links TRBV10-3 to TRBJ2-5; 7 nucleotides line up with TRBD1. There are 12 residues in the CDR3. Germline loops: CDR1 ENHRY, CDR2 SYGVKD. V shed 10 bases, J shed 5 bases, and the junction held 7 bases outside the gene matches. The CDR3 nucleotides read TGTGCCACAGGGGGTCCGAGGGAGACCCAGTACTTC. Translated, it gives CATGGPRETQYF.

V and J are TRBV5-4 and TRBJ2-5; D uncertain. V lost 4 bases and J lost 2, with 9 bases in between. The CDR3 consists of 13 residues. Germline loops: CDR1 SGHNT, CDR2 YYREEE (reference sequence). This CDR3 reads CASSPLGQETQYF. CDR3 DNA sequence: TGTGCCAGCAGCCCCCTCGGGCAAGAGACCCAGTACTTC. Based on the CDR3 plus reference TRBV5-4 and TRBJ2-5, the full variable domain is ETGVTQSPTHLIKTRGQQVTLRCSSQSGHNTVSWYQQALGQGPQFIFQYYREEENGRGNFPPRFSGLQFPNYSSELNVNALELDDSALYLCASSPLGQETQYFGPGTRLLVL.

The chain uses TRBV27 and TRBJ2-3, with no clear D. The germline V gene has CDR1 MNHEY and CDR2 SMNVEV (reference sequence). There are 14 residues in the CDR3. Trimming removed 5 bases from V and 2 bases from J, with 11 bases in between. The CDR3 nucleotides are TGTGCCAGCAGTCCTCTTCCTAACACAGATACGCAGTATTTT. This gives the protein CASSPLPNTDTQYF.

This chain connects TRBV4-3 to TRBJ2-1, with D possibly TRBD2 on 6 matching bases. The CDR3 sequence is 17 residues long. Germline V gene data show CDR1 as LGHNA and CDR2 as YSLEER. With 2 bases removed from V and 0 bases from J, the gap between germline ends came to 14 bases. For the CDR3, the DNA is TGCGCCAGCAGCCAATCTGTCGGGAGCCGCTCCTACAATGAGCAGTTCTTC. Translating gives CASSQSVGSRSYNEQFF.

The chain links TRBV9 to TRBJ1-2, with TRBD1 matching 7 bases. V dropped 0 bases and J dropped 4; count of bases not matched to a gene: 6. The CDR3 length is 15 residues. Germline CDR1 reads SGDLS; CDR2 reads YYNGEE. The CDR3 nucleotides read TGTGCCAGCAGCGTAGGAGGGACAGCAAGCTATGGCTACACCTTC. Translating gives CASSVGGTASYGYTF.

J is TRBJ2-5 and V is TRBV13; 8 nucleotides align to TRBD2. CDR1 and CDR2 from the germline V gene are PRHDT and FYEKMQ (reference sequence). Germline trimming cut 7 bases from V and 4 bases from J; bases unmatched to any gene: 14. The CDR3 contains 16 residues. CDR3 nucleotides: TGTGCCAGCACCATGTCGGGGCGGGGGGTACGAGAGACCCAGTACTTC. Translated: CASTMSGRGVRETQYF. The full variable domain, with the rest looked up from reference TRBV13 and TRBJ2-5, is AAGVIQSPRHLIKEKRETATLKCYPIPRHDTVYWYQQGPGQDPQFLISFYEKMQSDKGSIPDRFSAQQFSDYHSELNMSSLELGDSALYFCASTMSGRGVRETQYFGPGTRLLVL.

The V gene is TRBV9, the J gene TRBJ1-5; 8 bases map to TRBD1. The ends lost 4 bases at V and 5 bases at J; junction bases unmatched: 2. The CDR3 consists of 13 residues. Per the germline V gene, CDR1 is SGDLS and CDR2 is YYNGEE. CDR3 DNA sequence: TGTGCCAGCAGCCGGACAGGGTATCAGCCCCAGCATTTT. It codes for CASSRTGYQPQHF.

The CDR3 DNA reads TGTGCCAGCAGTGCAGAGGGTAGATGGAGCACAGATACGCAGTATTTT. Its protein is CASSAEGRWSTDTQYF. The rearrangement links TRBV2 to TRBJ2-3, with D possibly being TRBD2 (5 bases). Trimming left V 4 bases short and J 0 bases short, with 14 bases between. CDR3 length: 16 amino acids. Germline V gene data show CDR1 as SNHLY and CDR2 as FYNNEI.

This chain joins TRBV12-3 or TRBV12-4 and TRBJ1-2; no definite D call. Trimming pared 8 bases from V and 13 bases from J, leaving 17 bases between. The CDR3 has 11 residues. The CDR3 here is CASGSEPLCTF. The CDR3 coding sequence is TGTGCCAGCGGGTCCGAACCCTTGTGCACCTTC.

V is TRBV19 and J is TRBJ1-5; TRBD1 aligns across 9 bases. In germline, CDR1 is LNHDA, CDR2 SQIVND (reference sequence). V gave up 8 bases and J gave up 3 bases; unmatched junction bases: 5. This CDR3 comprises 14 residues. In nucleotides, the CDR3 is TGTGCCAGTGAAGACAGGGGGATCAATCAGCCCCAGCATTTT. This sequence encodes CASEDRGINQPQHF.

The CDR3 loop reads CSAGANSLNTEAFF. The CDR3, as DNA: TGCAGTGCCGGTGCGAACTCTTTGAACACTGAAGCTTTCTTT. The chain has TRBV20-1 and TRBJ1-1, with D uncertain. CDR1 is DFQATT, CDR2 SNEGSKA, per germline (reference sequence). This CDR3 is built from 14 residues. The ends were cut back, 6 bases at V and 0 bases at J, with 14 bases in the middle.

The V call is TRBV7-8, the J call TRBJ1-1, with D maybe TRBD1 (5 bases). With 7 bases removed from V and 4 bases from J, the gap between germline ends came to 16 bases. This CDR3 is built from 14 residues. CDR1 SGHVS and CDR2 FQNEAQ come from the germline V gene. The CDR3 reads CASTIPDIFTEAFF. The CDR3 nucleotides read TGTGCCAGCACCATCCCGGACATCTTCACTGAAGCTTTCTTT.

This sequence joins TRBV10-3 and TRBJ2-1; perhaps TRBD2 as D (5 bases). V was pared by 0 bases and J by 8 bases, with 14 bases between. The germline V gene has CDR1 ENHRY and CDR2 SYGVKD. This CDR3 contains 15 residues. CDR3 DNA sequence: TGTGCCATCAGTGAGTCCGGAGGAGTTCCTGATGAGCAGTTCTTC. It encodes CAISESGGVPDEQFF.

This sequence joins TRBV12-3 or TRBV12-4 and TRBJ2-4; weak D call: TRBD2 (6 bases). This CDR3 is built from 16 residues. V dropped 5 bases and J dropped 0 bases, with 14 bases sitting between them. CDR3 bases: TGTGCCAGCAGTCCTTGGGACTCACTAGCCAAAAACATTCAGTACTTC. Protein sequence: CASSPWDSLAKNIQYF.

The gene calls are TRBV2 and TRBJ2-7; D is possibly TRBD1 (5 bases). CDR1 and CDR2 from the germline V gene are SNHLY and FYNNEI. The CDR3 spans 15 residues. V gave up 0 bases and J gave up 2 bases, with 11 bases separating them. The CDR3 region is CASSEALTGPYEQYF. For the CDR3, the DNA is TGTGCCAGCAGTGAAGCGCTTACAGGCCCCTACGAGCAGTACTTC.

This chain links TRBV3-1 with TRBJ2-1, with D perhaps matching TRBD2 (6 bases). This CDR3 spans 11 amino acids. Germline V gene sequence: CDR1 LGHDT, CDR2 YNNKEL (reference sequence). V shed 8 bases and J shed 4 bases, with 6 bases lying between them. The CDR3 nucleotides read TGTGCCAGCGGGACTTACAATGAGCAGTTCTTC. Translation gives CASGTYNEQFF.

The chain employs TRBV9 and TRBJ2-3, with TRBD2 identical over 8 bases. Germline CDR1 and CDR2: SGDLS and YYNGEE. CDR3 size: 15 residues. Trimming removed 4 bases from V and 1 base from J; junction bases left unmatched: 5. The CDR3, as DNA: TGTGCCAGCAGCCTCTCAGCGGGAGGCACAGATACGCAGTATTTT. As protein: CASSLSAGGTDTQYF. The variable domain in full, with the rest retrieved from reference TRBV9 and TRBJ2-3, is DSGVTQTPKHLITATGQRVTLRCSPRSGDLSVYWYQQSLDQGLQFLIQYYNGEERAKGNILERFSAQQFPDLHSELNLSSLELGDSALYFCASSLSAGGTDTQYFGPGTRLTVL.

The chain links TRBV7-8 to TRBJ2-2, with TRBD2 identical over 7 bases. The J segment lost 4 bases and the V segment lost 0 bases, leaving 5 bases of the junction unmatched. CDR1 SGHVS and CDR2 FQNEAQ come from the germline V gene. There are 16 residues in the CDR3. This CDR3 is CASSLAVLAGTGELFF. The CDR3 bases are TGTGCCAGCAGCTTAGCCGTCTTAGCGGGCACCGGGGAGCTGTTTTTT.

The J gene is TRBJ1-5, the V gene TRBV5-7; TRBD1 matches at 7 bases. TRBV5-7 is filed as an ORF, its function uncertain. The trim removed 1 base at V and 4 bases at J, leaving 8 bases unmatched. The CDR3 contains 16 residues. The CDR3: CASSLRGQGGNQPQHF. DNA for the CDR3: TGTGCCAGCAGCTTGCGTGGGCAGGGGGGGAATCAGCCCCAGCATTTT.

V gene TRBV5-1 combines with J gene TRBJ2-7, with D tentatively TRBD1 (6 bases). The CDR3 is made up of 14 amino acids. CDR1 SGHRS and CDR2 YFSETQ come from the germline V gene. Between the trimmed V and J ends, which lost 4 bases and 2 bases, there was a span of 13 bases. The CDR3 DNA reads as TGCGCCAGCAGCGACTACAGGGCCCCCTACGAGCAGTACTTC. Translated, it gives CASSDYRAPYEQYF.

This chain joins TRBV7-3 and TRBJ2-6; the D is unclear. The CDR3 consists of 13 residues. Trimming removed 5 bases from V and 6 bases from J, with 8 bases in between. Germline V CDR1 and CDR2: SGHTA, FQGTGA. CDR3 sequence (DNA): TGTGCCAGCAGCCCCCCGGCGGCCAACGTCCTGACTTTC. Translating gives CASSPPAANVLTF.

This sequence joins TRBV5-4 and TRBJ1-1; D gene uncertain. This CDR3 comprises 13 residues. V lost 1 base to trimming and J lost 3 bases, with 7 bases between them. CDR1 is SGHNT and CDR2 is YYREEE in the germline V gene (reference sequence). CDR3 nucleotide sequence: TGTGCCAGCAGCTTGCGATCGGACACTGAAGCTTTCTTT. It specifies CASSLRSDTEAFF.